These T cell receptor beta chains were read from a single sample in a study of shared clonotypes between healthy human individuals. Profiled with immunoSEQ multiplex PCR; TCRdb holds only in-frame clones, not every one. The data hold approximately 500,000 clones, with less than 96% observed a single time. Sequencing was done on a sample of naive CD4+ T cells sorted from blood. The receptors stem from a woman in her 30s in good health. The CDR3 runs from the conserved cysteine through the conserved F or W. The D gene is left open where the match is weak. Size is stated for part of the rows, as once, few or many counts, or as a class when the clone is expanded.

cdr3_nt: TGCGCCAGCAGCCAAGAGAGGGCGGGTTCGCGGTCCGGAGATGGCTACACCTTC
cdr3_aa: CASSQERAGSRSGDGYTF
v_call: TRBV4-1
d_call: -
j_call: TRBJ1-2
clone_size: -

cdr3_nt: TGTGCCAGCAGCTTGATTACCGGGACAGGGGGAGTCGGCTACACCTTC
cdr3_aa: CASSLITGTGGVGYTF
v_call: TRBV5-4
d_call: TRBD1
j_call: TRBJ1-2
clone_size: -

cdr3_nt: TGTGCCAGCTCCCACTATCCAGCCGGCTCCTACGAGCAGTACTTC
cdr3_aa: CASSHYPAGSYEQYF
v_call: TRBV6-1
d_call: -
j_call: TRBJ2-7
clone_size: -

cdr3_nt: TGTGCCAGCAGTTTGGCGGGGAACTACAATGAGCAGTTCTTC
cdr3_aa: CASSLAGNYNEQFF
v_call: TRBV28
d_call: -
j_call: TRBJ2-1
clone_size: -

cdr3_nt: TGTGCCAGCAGTATCCGACGGGAGAACACCATATATTTT
cdr3_aa: CASSIRRENTIYF
v_call: TRBV26
d_call: -
j_call: TRBJ1-3
clone_size: -

cdr3_nt: TGTGCCAGCACCGGACCTTTGGGTCAGCCCCAGCATTTT
cdr3_aa: CASTGPLGQPQHF
v_call: TRBV2
d_call: -
j_call: TRBJ1-5
clone_size: few

cdr3_nt: TGTGCCAGCAGCTTAGTCCCTCCGCAGGGACGGGAGACCCAGTACTTC
cdr3_aa: CASSLVPPQGRETQYF
v_call: TRBV7-8
d_call: -
j_call: TRBJ2-5
clone_size: once

cdr3_nt: TGTGCCAGCAGCTTAGCGGGTTGGCTCTCCGAGCAGTACTTC
cdr3_aa: CASSLAGWLSEQYF
v_call: TRBV7-9
d_call: -
j_call: TRBJ2-7
clone_size: -

cdr3_nt: TGCGCCAGCAGCTTGGGGAGAAGTGGGACAGGGGAGGCCACAGATACGCAGTATTTT
cdr3_aa: CASSLGRSGTGEATDTQYF
v_call: TRBV5-1
d_call: TRBD1
j_call: TRBJ2-3
clone_size: -

cdr3_nt: TGTGCCAGCAGCTTGGCCGGAAGGGAGGGAGCTTTCTTT
cdr3_aa: CASSLAGREGAFF
v_call: TRBV5-6
d_call: -
j_call: TRBJ1-1
clone_size: -

cdr3_nt: TGTGCCAGCAGTTTCCTGGCCTCTGGGGCCAACGTCCTGACTTTC
cdr3_aa: CASSFLASGANVLTF
v_call: TRBV28
d_call: -
j_call: TRBJ2-6
clone_size: once

cdr3_nt: TGCGCCAGCAGCTTGGTTTCTGGGACGAACACCGGGGAGCTGTTTTTT
cdr3_aa: CASSLVSGTNTGELFF
v_call: TRBV5-1
d_call: -
j_call: TRBJ2-2
clone_size: once

cdr3_nt: TGCGCCAGCAGCTCTGGACAGGGGGATATTGAAGCTTTCTTT
cdr3_aa: CASSSGQGDIEAFF
v_call: TRBV5-1
d_call: TRBD1
j_call: TRBJ1-1
clone_size: -

cdr3_nt: TGCGCCAGCAGCGGGACCTTCGATGGCTACACCTTC
cdr3_aa: CASSGTFDGYTF
v_call: TRBV5-1
d_call: -
j_call: TRBJ1-2
clone_size: few

cdr3_nt: TGTGCCAGCAGCGCCCGAGGACAGTTGAACACTGAAGCTTTCTTT
cdr3_aa: CASSARGQLNTEAFF
v_call: TRBV9
d_call: -
j_call: TRBJ1-1
clone_size: -

cdr3_nt: TGTGCCAGCAACAAGGGAGGGGGCAGGGATCAGCCCCAGCATTTT
cdr3_aa: CASNKGGGRDQPQHF
v_call: TRBV2
d_call: TRBD1
j_call: TRBJ1-5
clone_size: -

cdr3_nt: TGCAGTGTAGGGACAGGGAATGGCTACACCTTC
cdr3_aa: CSVGTGNGYTF
v_call: TRBV20-1
d_call: TRBD1
j_call: TRBJ1-2
clone_size: -

cdr3_nt: TGTGCCAGCAGTCCCCGGGGGAGCTCCTACGAGCAGTACTTC
cdr3_aa: CASSPRGSSYEQYF
v_call: TRBV6-6
d_call: -
j_call: TRBJ2-7
clone_size: -

cdr3_nt: TGTGCCAGCACCACAGGGGGACCCTACGAGCAGTACTTC
cdr3_aa: CASTTGGPYEQYF
v_call: TRBV28
d_call: TRBD1
j_call: TRBJ2-7
clone_size: -

cdr3_nt: TGTGCCAGCAGTTTAAGAGGTCGGGGGGAACACAATGAGCAGTTCTTC
cdr3_aa: CASSLRGRGEHNEQFF
v_call: TRBV28
d_call: TRBD2
j_call: TRBJ2-1
clone_size: -

cdr3_nt: TGTGCCAGCAGTGACGCGCTAACGAGCTCCTACAATGAGCAGTTCTTC
cdr3_aa: CASSDALTSSYNEQFF
v_call: TRBV6-4
d_call: -
j_call: TRBJ2-1
clone_size: once

cdr3_nt: TGTGCCAGCAGAACGGGGGGGCAAGTTAGCTATGGCTACACCTTC
cdr3_aa: CASRTGGQVSYGYTF
v_call: TRBV6-6
d_call: -
j_call: TRBJ1-2
clone_size: -

cdr3_nt: TGTGCCAGTAGTATGATCGACAGGAGCTATGGCTACACCTTC
cdr3_aa: CASSMIDRSYGYTF
v_call: TRBV19
d_call: -
j_call: TRBJ1-2
clone_size: -

cdr3_nt: TGCGCCAGCAGCTTTGGGGACAGGGGGGGGCAAGAGACCCAGTACTTC
cdr3_aa: CASSFGDRGGQETQYF
v_call: TRBV5-1
d_call: TRBD1
j_call: TRBJ2-5
clone_size: once

cdr3_nt: TGCGCCAGCTCGGGGACTTTCTCCTACGAGCAGTACTTC
cdr3_aa: CASSGTFSYEQYF
v_call: TRBV10-1
d_call: -
j_call: TRBJ2-7
clone_size: -

cdr3_nt: TGCGCCAGCAGCTTCCAAACCTCGTACGAGCAGTACTTC
cdr3_aa: CASSFQTSYEQYF
v_call: TRBV5-1
d_call: -
j_call: TRBJ2-7
clone_size: -

cdr3_nt: TGCGCCAGCAGCCAAAGGCACCTTGGCTCTGAAGCTTTCTTT
cdr3_aa: CASSQRHLGSEAFF
v_call: TRBV4-1
d_call: -
j_call: TRBJ1-1
clone_size: -

cdr3_nt: TGCGCCAGCAGCCAAGGCCTAGCGGGAGTAGTTCTCTCCGAGCAGTACTTC
cdr3_aa: CASSQGLAGVVLSEQYF
v_call: TRBV4-1
d_call: TRBD2
j_call: TRBJ2-7
clone_size: -